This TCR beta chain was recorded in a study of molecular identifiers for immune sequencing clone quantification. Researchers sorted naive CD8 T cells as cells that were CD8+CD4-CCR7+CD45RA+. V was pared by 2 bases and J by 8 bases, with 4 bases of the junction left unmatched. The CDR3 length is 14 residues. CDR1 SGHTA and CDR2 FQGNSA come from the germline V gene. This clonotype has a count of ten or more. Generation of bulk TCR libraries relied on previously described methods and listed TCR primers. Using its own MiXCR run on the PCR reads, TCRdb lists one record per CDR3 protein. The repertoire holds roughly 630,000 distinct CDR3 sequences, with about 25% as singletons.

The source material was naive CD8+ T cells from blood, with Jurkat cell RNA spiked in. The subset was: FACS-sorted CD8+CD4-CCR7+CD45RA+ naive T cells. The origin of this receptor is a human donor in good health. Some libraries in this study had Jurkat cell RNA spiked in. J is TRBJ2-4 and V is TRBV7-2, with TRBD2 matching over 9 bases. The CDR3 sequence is CASSLLAGADIQYF. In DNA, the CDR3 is TGTGCCAGCAGCTTATTAGCGGGAGCAGACATTCAGTACTTC.